This passage covers 21 T cell receptor beta chains from one sample sequenced in a study of CD8+ T cells in alopecia areata. RNA extraction and reverse transcription yielded cDNA as sequencing template. Sequencing was performed with immunoSEQ multiplex PCR; in TCRdb, only in-frame clones are kept and a portion is missing. The sample lists 150,000 to 200,000 clones; less than 80% were seen once. Treatment described: oral pan-JAK inhibitor, 5-10 mg twice daily. The sample consisted of CD4+ T cells sorted from blood, taken at week 24, from a patient treated with tofacitinib. Receptors originate from a human donor with alopecia areata.

The CDR3 DNA is TGTGCCAGCAGTCGAGACAGCTACAATGAGCAGTTCTTC. It encodes CASSRDSYNEQFF. The chain uses TRBV7-9 and TRBJ2-1; D is possibly TRBD1 (5 bases). Trimming left V 6 bases short and J 3 bases short, with 9 bases between. The germline gives CDR1 SEHNR, CDR2 FQNEAQ (reference sequence). This CDR3 is built from 13 residues.

The V call is TRBV7-2, the J call TRBJ1-6; D not resolved. V was trimmed by 1 base and J by 4 bases, leaving 2 bases between them. Germline CDR1 is SGHTA and CDR2 is FQGNSA. CDR3 length: 13 amino acids. This CDR3 is CASSLGYNSPLHF. CDR3 DNA: TGTGCCAGCAGCTTAGGGTATAATTCACCCCTCCACTTT.

This chain uses TRBV29-1 with TRBJ1-1; TRBD1 matches 10 bases. With 3 bases clipped from V and 4 bases from J, the junction kept 2 bases outside the gene matches. The germline CDR1 and CDR2 sequences are SQVTM and ANQGSEA. The CDR3 has 13 residues. The CDR3 sequence: CSVEGDRGTEAFF. CDR3 DNA: TGCAGCGTTGAGGGGGACAGGGGCACTGAAGCTTTCTTT. The whole variable domain, remainder taken from reference TRBV29-1 and TRBJ1-1, is SAVISQKPSRDICQRGTSLTIQCQVDSQVTMMFWYRQQPGQSLTLIATANQGSEATYESGFVIDKFPISRPNLTFSTLTVSNMSPEDSSIYLCSVEGDRGTEAFFGQGTRLTVV.

The CDR3 bases are TGCGCCAGCAGCAAATCCGCGACAGGGGGCTATGGCTACACCTTC. Translation gives CASSKSATGGYGYTF. V usage is TRBV5-1 and J usage is TRBJ1-2, with 9 bases fitting TRBD1. Germline assignment: CDR1 SGHRS and CDR2 YFSETQ. With 4 bases clipped from V and 4 bases from J, the junction kept 8 bases outside the gene matches. The CDR3 loop spans 15 amino acids.

This clone was picked up a small number of times. The chain carries TRBV30 and TRBJ2-5; TRBD1 is a possible D gene (5 bases). The germline CDR1 and CDR2 sequences are GTSNPN and SVGIG (reference sequence). The CDR3 totals 13 residues. V was clipped by 2 bases and J by 5 bases, with 12 bases between them. This CDR3 reads CAWSPDRRETQYF. DNA for the CDR3: TGTGCCTGGAGTCCCGACAGACGGGAGACCCAGTACTTC.

This chain uses TRBV30 with TRBJ2-1; perhaps TRBD2 as D (5 bases). CDR1 is GTSNPN, CDR2 SVGIG, per germline (reference sequence). The V end lost 1 base, the J end lost 10 bases, and 8 bases lay between the germline ends. The CDR3 has 11 amino acids. For the CDR3, the DNA is TGTGCCTGGAGTGACACGGGGGAGCAGTTCTTC. It codes for CAWSDTGEQFF.

In DNA form, the CDR3 reads TGCAGTGCCTATCAGCGCTACGAGCAGTACTTC. Protein product: CSAYQRYEQYF. The chain links TRBV20-1 to TRBJ2-7; D not resolved. V lost 6 bases and J lost 3, with 9 bases in between. CDR3 size: 11 residues. Germline V gene sequence: CDR1 DFQATT, CDR2 SNEGSKA (reference sequence).

This rearrangement joins TRBV18 to TRBJ2-3, with 9 bases matching TRBD1. This CDR3 contains 16 residues. With V trimmed by 3 bases and J by 6 bases, 10 bases remained unmatched. Germline CDR1 KGHSH, CDR2 LQKENI. CDR3 residues: CASSPRTGEGMDTQYF. The CDR3 nucleotides are TGTGCCAGCTCACCGCGGACAGGGGAGGGAATGGATACGCAGTATTTT. The whole variable domain, remainder taken from reference TRBV18 and TRBJ2-3, is NAGVMQNPRHLVRRRGQEARLRCSPMKGHSHVYWYRQLPEEGLKFMVYLQKENIIDESGMPKERFSAEFPKEGPSILRIQQVVRGDSAAYFCASSPRTGEGMDTQYFGPGTRLTVL.

The chain has TRBV29-1 and TRBJ2-5; TRBD2 aligns across 7 bases. Germline V gene sequence: CDR1 SQVTM, CDR2 ANQGSEA. V gave up 4 bases and J gave up 5 bases; unmatched junction bases: 10. This CDR3 spans 14 amino acids. The CDR3 DNA reads as TGCAGCGTTGGGGGGGGTGATGGGTTCGAGACCCAGTACTTC. It translates to CSVGGGDGFETQYF.

The V call is TRBV6-5, the J call TRBJ1-6; TRBD1 matches at 10 bases. J was trimmed by 7 bases and V by 0 bases; bases with no gene match: 3. Germline CDR1 MNHEY, CDR2 SVGAGI. The length of the CDR3 is 16 residues. CDR3 bases: TGTGCCAGCAGTTACTCGGGGGGACAGGGGAATTCACCCCTCCACTTT. Its translation is CASSYSGGQGNSPLHF.

The rearrangement joins TRBV6-5 to TRBJ1-4; D is possibly TRBD1 (5 bases). Looked up from germline, CDR1 is MNHEY and CDR2 is SVGAGI. This CDR3 comprises 13 residues. Trimming removed 7 bases at V and 8 bases at J, with 14 bases between. The CDR3 spells CASTRERREKLFF. CDR3 in DNA: TGTGCCAGCACCAGGGAAAGACGGGAAAAACTGTTTTTT.

In DNA, the CDR3 is TGTGCCAGCACGCTTCATCCGAGAAATTCACCCCTCCACTTT. Its protein product is CASTLHPRNSPLHF. This rearrangement joins TRBV6-1 to TRBJ1-6, with D unclear. The CDR3 consists of 14 residues. Looked up from germline, CDR1 is MNHNS and CDR2 is SASEGT. V lost 7 bases and J 7 bases, leaving 14 bases between the germline ends.

The chain joins TRBV7-6 to TRBJ2-5, with 10 bases identical to TRBD1. J lost 4 bases, V lost 6 bases, and 5 bases had no gene match. CDR3 size: 14 residues. CDR1 and CDR2 (germline): SGHVS, FNYEAQ. The CDR3 DNA sequence: TGTGCCAGCAGTAGAGGGACAGGGGTAGAGACCCAGTACTTC. The encoded protein is CASSRGTGVETQYF. Based on the CDR3 plus reference TRBV7-6 and TRBJ2-5, the full variable domain is GAGVSQSPRYKVTKRGQDVALRCDPISGHVSLYWYRQALGQGPEFLTYFNYEAQQDKSGLPNDRFSAERPEGSISTLTIQRTEQRDSAMYRCASSRGTGVETQYFGPGTRLLVL.

The chain couples TRBV29-1 to TRBJ1-2, with TRBD1 identical over 9 bases. The V gene end was trimmed by 6 bases and the J gene end by 7 bases; junction bases not matched to a gene: 12. Per the germline V gene, CDR1 is SQVTM and CDR2 is ANQGSEA. CDR3 length: 14 residues. CDR3 nucleotide sequence: TGCAGCGTCGTGGGGGGGGACAGGGCCCGTGGCTACACCTTC. This sequence encodes CSVVGGDRARGYTF.

The genes are TRBV19 and TRBJ2-7; D is uncertain. This CDR3 is built from 14 residues. From germline, CDR1 is LNHDA and CDR2 SQIVND (reference sequence). Trimming removed 4 bases from V and 2 bases from J, with 12 bases in between. The CDR3 protein is CASSTTLTTYEQYF. The CDR3 bases are TGTGCCAGTAGTACCACCCTCACAACCTACGAGCAGTACTTC. The complete variable domain, with remaining parts taken from reference TRBV19 and TRBJ2-7, reads DGGITQSPKYLFRKEGQNVTLSCEQNLNHDAMYWYRQDPGQGLRLIYYSQIVNDFQKGDIAEGYSVSREKKESFPLTVTSAQKNPTAFYLCASSTTLTTYEQYFGPGTRLTVT.

This clone was counted between two and nine times. V gene TRBV29-1 combines with J gene TRBJ2-3; D possibly corresponds to TRBD2 (6 bases). Trimming pared 4 bases from V and 5 bases from J, leaving 10 bases between. The length of the CDR3 is 12 residues. Germline V gene data show CDR1 as SQVTM and CDR2 as ANQGSEA. The CDR3 nucleotides read TGCAGCGTTGGGAGGCGGGAAGATACGCAGTATTTT. It translates to CSVGRREDTQYF.

The chain carries TRBV5-1 and TRBJ1-2; D uncertain. The CDR3 loop spans 15 amino acids. Germline-derived CDR1 and CDR2 are SGHRS and YFSETQ. V dropped 0 bases and J dropped 7 bases, with 16 bases sitting between them. The CDR3 DNA reads as TGCGCCAGCAGCTTGGTAACGATCTCGTCGGGTGGCTACACCTTC. It specifies CASSLVTISSGGYTF.

The chain is built from TRBV5-1 and TRBJ2-7; D remains unclear. Trimming removed 1 base at V and 0 bases at J, with 8 bases between. Germline CDR1 SGHRS, CDR2 YFSETQ. CDR3 length equals 14 residues. CDR3 DNA sequence: TGCGCCAGCAGCTTGCTAGTTAGCTCCTACGAGCAGTACTTC. It encodes CASSLLVSSYEQYF.

The sample holds a few counts of this clone. J is TRBJ2-5 and V is TRBV19; TRBD2 might be the D (6 bases). The V end was cut by 5 bases, the J end by 5 bases, with 12 bases between. The CDR3 length is 13 residues. CDR1 and CDR2 (germline): LNHDA, SQIVND (reference sequence). In DNA, the CDR3 is TGTGCCAGTAGTCTGCAGGAGGGGGAGACCCAGTACTTC. As protein: CASSLQEGETQYF. The complete variable domain, with remaining parts taken from reference TRBV19 and TRBJ2-5, reads DGGITQSPKYLFRKEGQNVTLSCEQNLNHDAMYWYRQDPGQGLRLIYYSQIVNDFQKGDIAEGYSVSREKKESFPLTVTSAQKNPTAFYLCASSLQEGETQYFGPGTRLLVL.

This clone was seen many times. The chain employs TRBV9 and TRBJ2-3, with D perhaps matching TRBD2 (5 bases). Germline-derived CDR1 and CDR2 are SGDLS and YYNGEE. CDR3 length: 16 amino acids. Trimming shortened V by 0 bases and J by 2 bases, and 13 bases separated the two germline ends. The CDR3 bases are TGTGCCAGCAGCGTAGGCGCGAATAGCGTCACAGATACGCAGTATTTT. Its protein is CASSVGANSVTDTQYF.

This chain links TRBV20-1 with TRBJ2-4; 7 bases fit TRBD1. The CDR3 is 11 residues long. Looked up from germline, CDR1 is DFQATT and CDR2 is SNEGSKA (reference sequence). V trimming: 3 bases; J trimming: 13 bases; junction bases outside the gene matches: 6. The DNA of the CDR3 is TGCAGTGCTAGGTACAGGGACAGACAGTACTTC. Amino acid sequence: CSARYRDRQYF.